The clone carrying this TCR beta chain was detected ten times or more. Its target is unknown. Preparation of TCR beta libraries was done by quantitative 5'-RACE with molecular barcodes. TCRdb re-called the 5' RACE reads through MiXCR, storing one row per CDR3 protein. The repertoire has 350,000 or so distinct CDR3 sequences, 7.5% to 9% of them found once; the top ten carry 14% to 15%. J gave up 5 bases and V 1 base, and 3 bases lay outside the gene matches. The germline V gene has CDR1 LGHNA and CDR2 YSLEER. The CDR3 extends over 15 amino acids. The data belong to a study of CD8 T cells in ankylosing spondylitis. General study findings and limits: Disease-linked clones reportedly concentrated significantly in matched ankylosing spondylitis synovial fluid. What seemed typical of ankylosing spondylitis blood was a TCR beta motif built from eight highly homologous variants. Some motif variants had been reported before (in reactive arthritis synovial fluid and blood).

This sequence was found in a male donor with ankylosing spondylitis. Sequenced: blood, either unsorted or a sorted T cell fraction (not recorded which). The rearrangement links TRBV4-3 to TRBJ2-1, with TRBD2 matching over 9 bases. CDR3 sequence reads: CASSQVSSGDNEQFF. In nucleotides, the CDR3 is TGCGCCAGCAGCCAAGTTTCTAGCGGGGACAATGAGCAGTTCTTC.